The 18 T cell receptor beta chains below were found in one sample sequenced in a study of Graves' ophthalmopathy and Graves' hyperthyroidism. RNA transcripts were the template, and TCR beta CDR3 regions were amplified from them. Investigators did first-round RT-PCR with HTBI primers, then second-round multiplex PCR. TCRdb processed the multiplex PCR reads anew with MiXCR; each CDR3 protein has one entry. The sample has 500,000 to 700,000 distinct CDR3 sequences, roughly 39% seen once. Sequenced sample: peripheral blood or thyroid tissue (not recorded which). All receptors derive from an adult man with Graves' hyperthyroidism.

The DNA of the CDR3 is TGCAGCGCCGAGGGTTCTAATGGCTACACCTTC. Amino acid sequence: CSAEGSNGYTF. The chain employs TRBV29-1 and TRBJ1-2, with D hard to call. Germline V gene data show CDR1 as SQVTM and CDR2 as ANQGSEA. V lost 7 bases, J lost 6 bases, and 12 bases lay in between. The CDR3 has 11 residues.

This clonotype appeared many times. V and J are TRBV19 and TRBJ2-5; 9 positions agree with TRBD1. After removal of 7 bases from V and 2 bases from J, the junction contained 8 bases not matched to a gene. The CDR3 covers 15 residues. The germline CDR1 and CDR2 sequences are LNHDA and SQIVND (reference sequence). CDR3 loop: CASKEGQGRQETQYF. As DNA, the CDR3 is TGTGCCAGTAAGGAGGGACAGGGTAGACAAGAGACCCAGTACTTC.

This clonotype was detected many times. CDR3 sequence (DNA): TGCAGTGCTAGAGAAGGGCAGGGGCTAGAGACCCAGTACTTC. Protein: CSAREGQGLETQYF. This chain joins TRBV20-1 and TRBJ2-5; perhaps TRBD1 as D (6 bases). This CDR3 is 14 amino acids long. Germline-derived CDR1 and CDR2 are DFQATT and SNEGSKA (reference sequence). V lost 0 bases, J lost 4 bases, and 12 bases lay in between.

The CDR3 here is CASSVASGGHNEQFF. The CDR3 DNA sequence: TGTGCCAGCAGCGTAGCTAGCGGGGGGCACAATGAGCAGTTCTTT. The J gene is TRBJ1-1, the V gene TRBV9; the D gene is possibly TRBD1 (6 bases). V dropped 0 bases and J dropped 14 bases, with 23 bases sitting between them. The CDR3 is 15 residues long. The germline V gene has CDR1 SGDLS and CDR2 YYNGEE.

This clonotype was seen at least ten times. This chain joins TRBV12-3 or TRBV12-4 and TRBJ1-3; TRBD1 matches at 8 bases. The V segment lost 2 bases and the J segment 7 bases; nucleotides outside the gene matches: 7. The CDR3 extends over 15 amino acids. The CDR3 DNA reads as TGTGCCAGCAGTTTATCCATCAGGGGGCTTAACACCATATATTTT. It specifies CASSLSIRGLNTIYF.

A remark on this clonotype: One base away lies a much larger clone, so this may be a sequencing read error. The J gene is TRBJ2-7, the V gene TRBV12-3 or TRBV12-4; D is unresolved. The CDR3 totals 12 residues. CDR3 sequence (DNA): TGTGCCAGCGGTTTTATGCGCGACGAGCAGTACTTC. It translates to CASGFMRDEQYF.

The table lists this clonotype with many counts. The chain recombines TRBV7-2 with TRBJ1-2; D is uncertain. V shed 4 bases and J shed 2 bases, with 14 bases lying between them. This CDR3 is 15 amino acids long. Germline loops: CDR1 SGHTA, CDR2 FQGNSA. The CDR3 spells CASSYLAGDNYGYTF. CDR3 coding DNA: TGTGCCAGCAGCTACTTGGCAGGAGACAACTATGGCTACACCTTC.

In its sample, this clonotype was seen once. This chain joins TRBV9 and TRBJ2-2, with 8 bases fitting TRBD1. This CDR3 comprises 18 residues. The V gene's germline CDR1 is SGDLS and CDR2 YYNGEE. Germline trimming cut 3 bases from V and 7 bases from J; bases unmatched to any gene: 17. This CDR3 is CASSGSTLGQGAGGELFF. The CDR3 coding sequence is TGTGCCAGCAGCGGTTCTACTTTGGGGCAGGGGGCAGGCGGGGAGCTGTTTTTT.

This clonotype was seen ten or more times. The genes are TRBV7-8 and TRBJ2-2; D gene uncertain. The CDR3 is made up of 15 amino acids. Trimming left V 6 bases short and J 2 bases short, with 13 bases between. Germline loops: CDR1 SGHVS, CDR2 FQNEAQ. CDR3 in amino acids: CASSKDQTNTGELFF. CDR3 nucleotides: TGTGCCAGCAGTAAGGACCAAACTAACACCGGGGAGCTGTTTTTT.

This clonotype was recorded a few times. The rearrangement uses TRBV7-2 and TRBJ2-7; D gene ambiguous. The CDR3 sequence is 14 residues long. Trimming removed 5 bases at V and 0 bases at J, with 11 bases between. Germline V gene data show CDR1 as SGHTA and CDR2 as FQGNSA. This chain's CDR3 is CASSKWALSYEQYF. CDR3 coding DNA: TGTGCCAGCAGCAAATGGGCCCTCTCCTACGAGCAGTACTTC.

With regard to this clonotype: Sequence at one end of the junction differs from germline and may be a read error. The rearrangement uses TRBV20-1 and TRBJ1-4; TRBD1 matches at 8 bases. The germline CDR1 and CDR2 sequences are DFQATT and SNEGSKA (reference sequence). The CDR3 totals 15 residues. CDR3 region: CSAGDRGSTNEKLFF. In DNA, the CDR3 is TGCAGTGCTGGAGACAGGGGTTCAACTAATGAAAAACTGTTTTTT.

This rearrangement joins TRBV24-1 to TRBJ2-3; D perhaps matches TRBD1 (6 bases). V lost 1 base and J lost 0, with 13 bases in between. The CDR3 extends over 17 amino acids. CDR1 is KGHDR and CDR2 is SFDVKD in the germline V gene. In nucleotides, the CDR3 is TGTGCCACCAGTGATTTTTCCGACAGGTTCAGCACAGATACGCAGTATTTT. This sequence encodes CATSDFSDRFSTDTQYF.

This clonotype came up once. This sequence joins TRBV2 and TRBJ2-5; 8 bases are a match to TRBD1. V lost 6 bases to trimming and J lost 7 bases; unmatched junction nucleotides: 7. The CDR3 length is 13 residues. Looked up from germline, CDR1 is SNHLY and CDR2 is FYNNEI. The CDR3 coding sequence is TGTGCCAGCAGACCCGGACAGGGATGGACCCAGTACTTC. Encoded protein: CASRPGQGWTQYF.

This clonotype has at least ten counts. This chain connects TRBV5-8 to TRBJ1-6; D may be TRBD1 (5 bases). CDR1 and CDR2 (germline): SGHTS, YDEGEE. The V gene lost 7 bases and the J gene lost 7 bases, with 21 bases spanning the gap. This CDR3 is built from 16 residues. The CDR3 spells CASQLGADGENSPLHF. The CDR3 DNA reads TGTGCCAGCCAGCTCGGGGCCGATGGGGAAAATTCACCCCTCCACTTT. Supplemented by reference TRBV5-8 and TRBJ1-6, the full variable domain reads EAGVTQSPTHLIKTRGQQATLRCSPISGHTSVYWYQQALGLGLQFLLWYDEGEERNRGNFPPRFSGRQFPNYSSELNVNALELEDSALYLCASQLGADGENSPLHFGNGTRLTVT.

The chain links TRBV2 to TRBJ1-4; unclear D gene. CDR3 length equals 15 residues. CDR1 SNHLY and CDR2 FYNNEI come from the germline V gene. V gave up 4 bases and J gave up 4 bases, with 13 bases separating them. Here the CDR3 DNA reads TGTGCCAGCAGTGGGCCCCGGGCCTTTAATGAAAAACTGTTTTTT. Translating gives CASSGPRAFNEKLFF. The full variable domain, its missing parts supplied by reference TRBV2 and TRBJ1-4, is EPEVTQTPSHQVTQMGQEVILRCVPISNHLYFYWYRQILGQKVEFLVSFYNNEISEKSEIFDDQFSVERPDGSNFTLKIRSTKLEDSAMYFCASSGPRAFNEKLFFGSGTQLSVL.

This clonotype occurred a few times. This sequence joins TRBV12-3 or TRBV12-4 and TRBJ2-7; D is ambiguous. CDR3 size: 12 residues. Trimming cost V 8 bases and J 6 bases, with 14 bases left between them. DNA of the CDR3: TGTGCCAGCGCGCTGGGTTTGGGCGAGCAGTACTTC. Its protein product is CASALGLGEQYF.

Only a few counts were recorded for this clonotype. The chain's CDR3 is CASSLGGTGSGNTIYF. CDR3 in DNA: TGTGCCAGCAGCTTAGGAGGGACAGGCAGTGGAAACACCATATATTTT. The chain is built from TRBV13 and TRBJ1-3, with TRBD1 identical over 8 bases. This CDR3 spans 16 amino acids. Germline assignment: CDR1 PRHDT and CDR2 FYEKMQ (reference sequence). The ends lost 0 bases at V and 3 bases at J; junction bases unmatched: 4.

The V call is TRBV7-4, the J call TRBJ2-3; 13 bases align to TRBD2. J gave up 2 bases and V 4 bases, and 6 bases lay outside the gene matches. The CDR3 runs to 17 residues. CDR1 is SGHVT, CDR2 SQSDAQ, per germline. The chain's CDR3 is CASSSGLAGFSTDTQYF. Written as DNA, the CDR3 is TGTGCCAGCAGCTCGGGACTAGCGGGGTTTTCCACAGATACGCAGTATTTT. The full variable domain, rest sourced from reference TRBV7-4 and TRBJ2-3, is GAGVSQSPRYKVAKRGRDVALRCDSISGHVTLYWYRQTLGQGSEVLTYSQSDAQRDKSGRPSGRFSAERPERSVSTLKIQRTEQGDSAVYLCASSSGLAGFSTDTQYFGPGTRLTVL.